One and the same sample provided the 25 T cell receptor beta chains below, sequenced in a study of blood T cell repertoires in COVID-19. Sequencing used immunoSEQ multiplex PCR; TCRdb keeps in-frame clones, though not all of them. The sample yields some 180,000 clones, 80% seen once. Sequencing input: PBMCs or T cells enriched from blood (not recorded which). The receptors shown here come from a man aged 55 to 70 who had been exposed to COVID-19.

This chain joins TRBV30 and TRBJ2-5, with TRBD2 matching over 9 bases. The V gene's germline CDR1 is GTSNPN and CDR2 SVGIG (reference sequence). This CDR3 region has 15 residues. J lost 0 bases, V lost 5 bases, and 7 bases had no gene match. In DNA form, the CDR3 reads TGTGCCTGGGCCCCCCTAGCGGGGAACCAAGAGACCCAGTACTTC. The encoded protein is CAWAPLAGNQETQYF.

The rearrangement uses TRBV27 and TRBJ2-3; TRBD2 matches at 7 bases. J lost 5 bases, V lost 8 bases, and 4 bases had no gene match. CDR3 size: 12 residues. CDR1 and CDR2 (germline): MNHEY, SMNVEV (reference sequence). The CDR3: CASRSGGDTQYF. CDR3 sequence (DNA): TGTGCCAGCCGCTCGGGGGGAGATACGCAGTATTTT.

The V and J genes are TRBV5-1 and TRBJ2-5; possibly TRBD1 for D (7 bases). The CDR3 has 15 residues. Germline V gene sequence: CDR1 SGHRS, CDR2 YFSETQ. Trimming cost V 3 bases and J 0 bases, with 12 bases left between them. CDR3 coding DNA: TGCGCCAGCAGCTGGGGGGACAGAAACCAAGAGACCCAGTACTTC. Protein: CASSWGDRNQETQYF.

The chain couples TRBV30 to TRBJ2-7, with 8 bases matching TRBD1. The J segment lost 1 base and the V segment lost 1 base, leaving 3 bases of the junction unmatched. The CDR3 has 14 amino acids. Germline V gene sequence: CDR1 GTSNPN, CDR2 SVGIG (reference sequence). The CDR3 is CAWSGDRGSYEQYF. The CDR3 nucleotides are TGTGCCTGGAGTGGCGACAGGGGTTCCTACGAGCAGTACTTC. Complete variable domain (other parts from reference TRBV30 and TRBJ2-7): SQTIHQWPATLVQPVGSPLSLECTVEGTSNPNLYWYRQAAGRGLQLLFYSVGIGQISSEVPQNLSASRPQDRQFILSSKKLLLSDSGFYLCAWSGDRGSYEQYFGPGTRLTVT.

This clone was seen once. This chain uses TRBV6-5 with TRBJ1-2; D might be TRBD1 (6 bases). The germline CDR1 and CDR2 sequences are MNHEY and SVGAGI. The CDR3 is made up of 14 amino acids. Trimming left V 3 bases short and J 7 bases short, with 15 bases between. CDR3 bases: TGTGCCAGCAGTTATACGGCGGGGGCAGGTGGCTACACCTTC. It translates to CASSYTAGAGGYTF.

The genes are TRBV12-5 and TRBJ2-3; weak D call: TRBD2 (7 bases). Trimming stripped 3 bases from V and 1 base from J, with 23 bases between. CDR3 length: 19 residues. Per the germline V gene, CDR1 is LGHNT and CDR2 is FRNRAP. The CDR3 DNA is TGTGCTAGTGGTTTCGTTGGGGGGCTAGCGGAGTCGGGCACAGATACGCAGTATTTT. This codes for CASGFVGGLAESGTDTQYF.

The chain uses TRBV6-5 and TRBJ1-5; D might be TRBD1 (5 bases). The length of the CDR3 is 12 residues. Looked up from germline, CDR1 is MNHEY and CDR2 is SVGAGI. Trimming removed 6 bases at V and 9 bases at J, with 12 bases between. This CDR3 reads CASSRPGGPQHF. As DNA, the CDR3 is TGTGCCAGCAGCCGGCCCGGGGGGCCCCAGCATTTT.

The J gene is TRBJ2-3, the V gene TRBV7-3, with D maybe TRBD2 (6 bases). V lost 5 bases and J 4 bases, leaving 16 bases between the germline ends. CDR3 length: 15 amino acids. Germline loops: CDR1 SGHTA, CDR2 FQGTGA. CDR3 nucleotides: TGTGCCAGCAGCCCCGCCCTCGGGGGTTCAGATACGCAGTATTTT. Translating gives CASSPALGGSDTQYF.

The CDR3 spells CASSRLSGTGDYEQYF. For the CDR3, the DNA is TGTGCCAGCAGCCGGCTATCCGGGACAGGGGACTACGAGCAGTACTTC. The chain combines TRBV14 with TRBJ2-7; 10 positions agree with TRBD1. This CDR3 has 16 amino acids. Germline V lookup: CDR1 SGHDN, CDR2 FVKESK. V lost 4 bases to trimming and J lost 3 bases; unmatched junction nucleotides: 9.

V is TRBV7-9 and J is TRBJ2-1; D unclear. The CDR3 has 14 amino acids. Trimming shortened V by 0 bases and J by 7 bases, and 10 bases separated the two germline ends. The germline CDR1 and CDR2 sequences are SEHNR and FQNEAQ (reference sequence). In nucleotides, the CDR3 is TGTGCCAGCAGCTTAGCTTTCGGGTATAATGAGCAGTTCTTC. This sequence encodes CASSLAFGYNEQFF. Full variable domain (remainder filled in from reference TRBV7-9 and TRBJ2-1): DTGVSQNPRHKITKRGQNVTFRCDPISEHNRLYWYRQTLGQGPEFLTYFQNEAQLEKSRLLSDRFSAERPKGSFSTLEIQRTEQGDSAMYLCASSLAFGYNEQFFGPGTRLTVL.

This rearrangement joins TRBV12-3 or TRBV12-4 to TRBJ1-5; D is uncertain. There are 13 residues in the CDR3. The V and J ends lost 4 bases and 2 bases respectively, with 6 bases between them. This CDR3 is CASSSFRNQPQHF. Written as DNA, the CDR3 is TGTGCCAGCAGTTCTTTCCGCAATCAGCCCCAGCATTTT.

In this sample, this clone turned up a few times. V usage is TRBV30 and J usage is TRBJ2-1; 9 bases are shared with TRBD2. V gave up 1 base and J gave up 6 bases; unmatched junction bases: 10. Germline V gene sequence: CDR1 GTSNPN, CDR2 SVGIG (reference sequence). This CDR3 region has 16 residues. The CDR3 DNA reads TGTGCCTGGAGTGGTTTCGGAGCGGGAGGTCGCAATGAGCAGTTCTTC. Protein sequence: CAWSGFGAGGRNEQFF.

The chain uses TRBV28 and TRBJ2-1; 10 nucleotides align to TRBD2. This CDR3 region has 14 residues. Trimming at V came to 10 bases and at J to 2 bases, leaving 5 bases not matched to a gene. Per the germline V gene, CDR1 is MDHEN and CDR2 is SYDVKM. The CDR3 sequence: CAITGTSAYNEQFF. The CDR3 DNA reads TGTGCCATTACCGGGACTAGCGCCTACAATGAGCAGTTCTTC.

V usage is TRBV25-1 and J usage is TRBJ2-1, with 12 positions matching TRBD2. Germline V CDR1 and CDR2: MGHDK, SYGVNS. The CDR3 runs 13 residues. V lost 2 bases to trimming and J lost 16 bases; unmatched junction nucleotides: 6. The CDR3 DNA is TGTGCCAGCAGTGAACGGGAGACTAGCGGGAGCTTCTTC. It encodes CASSERETSGSFF.

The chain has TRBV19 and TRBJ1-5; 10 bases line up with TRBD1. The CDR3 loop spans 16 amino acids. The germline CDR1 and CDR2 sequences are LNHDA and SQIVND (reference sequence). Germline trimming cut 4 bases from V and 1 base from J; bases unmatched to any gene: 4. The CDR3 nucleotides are TGTGCCAGTAGTACGGGACAGGGGACGAGCAATCAGCCCCAGCATTTT. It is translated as CASSTGQGTSNQPQHF.

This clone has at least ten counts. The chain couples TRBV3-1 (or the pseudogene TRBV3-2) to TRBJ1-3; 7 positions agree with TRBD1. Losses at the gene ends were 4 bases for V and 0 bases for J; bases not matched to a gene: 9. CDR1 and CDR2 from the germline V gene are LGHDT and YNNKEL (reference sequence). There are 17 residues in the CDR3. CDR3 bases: TGTGCCAGCAGCCCCCTTCGGGGACAGAGCTCTGGAAACACCATATATTTT. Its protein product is CASSPLRGQSSGNTIYF.

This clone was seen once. The CDR3 loop reads CAISESGSSVEQYF. The CDR3, as DNA: TGTGCCATCAGTGAGTCCGGGAGTAGCGTCGAGCAGTACTTC. V gene TRBV10-3 combines with J gene TRBJ2-7; D perhaps matches TRBD2 (6 bases). With 0 bases removed from V and 6 bases from J, the gap between germline ends came to 12 bases. This CDR3 spans 14 amino acids. Germline V lookup: CDR1 ENHRY, CDR2 SYGVKD.

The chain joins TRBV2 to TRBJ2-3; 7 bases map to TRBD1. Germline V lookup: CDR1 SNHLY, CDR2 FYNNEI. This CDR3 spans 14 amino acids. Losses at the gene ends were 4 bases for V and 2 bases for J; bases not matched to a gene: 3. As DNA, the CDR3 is TGTGCCAGCAGTGTGGGACAGTACACAGATACGCAGTATTTT. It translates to CASSVGQYTDTQYF.

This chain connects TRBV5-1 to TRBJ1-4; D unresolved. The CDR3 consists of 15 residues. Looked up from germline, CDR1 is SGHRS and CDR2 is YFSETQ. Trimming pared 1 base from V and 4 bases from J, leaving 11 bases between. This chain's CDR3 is CASSLQGSHNEKLFF. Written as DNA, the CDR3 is TGCGCCAGCAGCTTGCAAGGGAGCCATAATGAAAAACTGTTTTTT.

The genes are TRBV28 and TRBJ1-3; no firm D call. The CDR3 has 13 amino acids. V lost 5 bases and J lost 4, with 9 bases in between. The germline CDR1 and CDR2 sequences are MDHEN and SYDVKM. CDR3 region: CASSRSRGNTIYF. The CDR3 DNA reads TGTGCCAGCAGTAGGAGCCGAGGAAACACCATATATTTT.

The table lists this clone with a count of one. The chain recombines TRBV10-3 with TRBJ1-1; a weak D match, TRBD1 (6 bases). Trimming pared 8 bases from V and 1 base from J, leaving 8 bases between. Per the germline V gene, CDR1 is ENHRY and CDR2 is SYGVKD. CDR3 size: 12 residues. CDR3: CAIRGQNTEAFF. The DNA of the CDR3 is TGTGCCATCCGGGGACAGAACACTGAAGCTTTCTTT.

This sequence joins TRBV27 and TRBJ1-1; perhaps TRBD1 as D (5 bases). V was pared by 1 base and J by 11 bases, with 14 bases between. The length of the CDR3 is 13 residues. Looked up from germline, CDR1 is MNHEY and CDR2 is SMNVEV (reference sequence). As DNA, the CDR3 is TGTGCCAGCAGTTTATGGGGCCGAATGGAGGCTTTCTTT. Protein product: CASSLWGRMEAFF.

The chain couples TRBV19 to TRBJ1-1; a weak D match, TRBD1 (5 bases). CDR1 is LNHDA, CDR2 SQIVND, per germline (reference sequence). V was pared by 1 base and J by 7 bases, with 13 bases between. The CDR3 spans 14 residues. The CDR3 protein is CASSIVPGTLEAFF. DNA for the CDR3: TGTGCCAGTAGTATAGTGCCAGGGACTCTTGAAGCTTTCTTT.

The DNA for the CDR3 is TGTGCCATCCGGGACACAAATCAGCCCCAGCATTTT. This encodes CAIRDTNQPQHF. V gene TRBV10-3 combines with J gene TRBJ1-5; a weak D match, TRBD1 (6 bases). This CDR3 comprises 12 residues. Trimming pared 8 bases from V and 4 bases from J, leaving 9 bases between. Germline CDR1 and CDR2: ENHRY and SYGVKD.

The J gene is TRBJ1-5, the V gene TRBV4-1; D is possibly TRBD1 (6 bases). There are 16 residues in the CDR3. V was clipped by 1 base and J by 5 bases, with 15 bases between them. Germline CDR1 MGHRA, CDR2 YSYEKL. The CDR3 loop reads CASSQGEGVRHQPQHF. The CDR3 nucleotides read TGCGCCAGCAGCCAAGGGGAGGGGGTGAGGCATCAGCCCCAGCATTTT.